A selection of T cell receptor beta chains follows, all from one sample in a study of CD8 T cells in Susac syndrome. TCRdb analysed the immunoSEQ multiplex PCR reads with MiXCR anew, one entry per CDR3 protein. The sample lists roughly 150,000 distinct CDR3 sequences, approximately 96% occurring once. The sample comprised CD4+ T cells from PBMCs. The origin of the receptors is a human donor with Susac syndrome. Both conserved end residues are part of each CDR3. D genes are given only for firm matches. Clone size is stated in some rows and not others, as once, few, many or a class when expanded.

cdr3_nt cdr3_aa d_call clone_size j_call v_call
TGCAGCGTTTGGACTGGACCGGTCTATGGCTACACCTTC CSVWTGPVYGYTF - - TRBJ1-2 TRBV29-1
TGCGCCAGACCGGAGGCCCAGCATTTT CARPEAQHF - - TRBJ1-5 TRBV4-1
TGTGCCAGCAGTAGGACAGGGGGCGTCACTGAAGCTTTCTTT CASSRTGGVTEAFF TRBD1 - TRBJ1-1 TRBV12-3/TRBV12-4
TGCGCCAGCAGCTTGGAGGGCGGCGAACCAGTTTACGAGCAGTACTTC CASSLEGGEPVYEQYF - - TRBJ2-7 TRBV5-1
TGCGCCAGCAGCCCGACAGTAGCCAAAAACATTCAGTACTTC CASSPTVAKNIQYF - - TRBJ2-4 TRBV10-2
TGTGCCAGCAGCTCACCCCGACTAGCGGGGGGGAGCACAGATACGCAGTATTTT CASSSPRLAGGSTDTQYF TRBD2 - TRBJ2-3 TRBV5-4
TGTGCCAGCAGCTTAAGATCGGGACAGAAACTCAATGAGCAGTTCTTC CASSLRSGQKLNEQFF TRBD1 once TRBJ2-1 TRBV7-8
TGTGCCAGCAGTCCTTTCTTTGGGCAGTACTTC CASSPFFGQYF - - TRBJ2-7 TRBV27
TGCAGTGCTAGAGACGGGGGTTCGCCCCAGCATTTT CSARDGGSPQHF - - TRBJ1-5 TRBV20-1
TGTGCCAGTAGTATAGGCGTCCGCAACTATGGCTACACCTTC CASSIGVRNYGYTF - - TRBJ1-2 TRBV19